A single sample is the source of the 13 T cell receptor beta chains below, sequenced in a study of blood T cell repertoires in COVID-19. The data were produced by immunoSEQ multiplex PCR, yet TCRdb's version contains in-frame clones alone and is incomplete. Seen here are 100,000 to 150,000 clones, over 75% observed once, and the top ten hold around 6.3%. Sequenced sample: peripheral blood. These receptors all come from a man older than 75 with active or convalescent COVID-19.

The chain links TRBV30 to TRBJ2-7, with D tentatively TRBD1 (6 bases). From germline, CDR1 is GTSNPN and CDR2 SVGIG (reference sequence). The CDR3 totals 11 residues. V gave up 4 bases and J gave up 2 bases, with 6 bases separating them. For the CDR3, the DNA is TGTGCCTGGAACAGGGCCTACGAGCAGTACTTC. Protein sequence: CAWNRAYEQYF.

The CDR3: CASGFSEDSPSGGYTF. The CDR3 nucleotides read TGTGCTAGTGGTTTTTCTGAGGACAGCCCCTCCGGTGGCTACACCTTC. The rearrangement joins TRBV12-5 to TRBJ1-2; tentative D call: TRBD1 (6 bases). The CDR3 extends over 16 amino acids. The germline V and J ends were trimmed by 3 bases and 7 bases, with 21 bases remaining between them. From germline, CDR1 is LGHNT and CDR2 FRNRAP.

CDR3 in amino acids: CASSALGQDLTYEQYF. Written as DNA, the CDR3 is TGTGCCAGCAGCGCCCTGGGACAGGATCTTACCTACGAGCAGTACTTC. This sequence joins TRBV2 and TRBJ2-7, with TRBD1 identical over 8 bases. The length of the CDR3 is 16 residues. Trimming took 6 bases from V and 2 from J; bases not matched to a gene: 12. Germline values: CDR1 SNHLY, CDR2 FYNNEI. The whole variable domain, remainder taken from reference TRBV2 and TRBJ2-7, is EPEVTQTPSHQVTQMGQEVILRCVPISNHLYFYWYRQILGQKVEFLVSFYNNEISEKSEIFDDQFSVERPDGSNFTLKIRSTKLEDSAMYFCASSALGQDLTYEQYFGPGTRLTVT.

The chain uses TRBV19 and TRBJ2-2; possibly TRBD1 for D (6 bases). Germline-derived CDR1 and CDR2 are LNHDA and SQIVND (reference sequence). Trimming shortened V by 6 bases and J by 6 bases, and 11 bases separated the two germline ends. CDR3 length: 13 residues. CDR3 coding DNA: TGTGCCAGTAGACAACAGGGTCCCGGGGAGCTGTTTTTT. It codes for CASRQQGPGELFF.

The rearrangement joins TRBV12-5 to TRBJ2-3; D may be TRBD2 (7 bases). CDR3 size: 15 residues. Germline V gene lookup returns CDR1 LGHNT and CDR2 FRNRAP. V was clipped by 5 bases and J by 4 bases, with 16 bases between them. This CDR3 is CASGPSGGAADTQYF. CDR3 nucleotides: TGTGCTAGTGGTCCGAGTGGGGGGGCGGCAGATACGCAGTATTTT.

This clone appeared a few times. The genes are TRBV24-1 and TRBJ2-7; D call uncertain. Germline-derived CDR1 and CDR2 are KGHDR and SFDVKD. The CDR3 is made up of 15 amino acids. Trimming cost V 1 base and J 0 bases, with 9 bases left between them. The chain's CDR3 is CATSDFAPHSYEQYF. The CDR3 DNA sequence: TGTGCCACCAGTGATTTCGCGCCCCACTCCTACGAGCAGTACTTC.

This sequence joins TRBV19 and TRBJ2-1, with D tentatively TRBD1 (5 bases). V shed 1 base and J shed 9 bases, with 10 bases lying between them. The CDR3 loop spans 13 amino acids. Germline CDR1 LNHDA, CDR2 SQIVND (reference sequence). CDR3 sequence (DNA): TGTGCCAGTAGTATAGTAGGGGCGATTGAGCAGTTCTTC. This codes for CASSIVGAIEQFF.

The chain has TRBV21-1 and TRBJ2-7; the DNA was not used to check the table's D call, TRBD1. TRBV21-1 is shown as a pseudogene. CDR3 size: 16 residues. CDR3 amino acids: CASSKVRQVNPNEQYF. The CDR3 DNA is TGTGCCAGCAGCAAAGTACGGCAGGTAAACCCCAACGAGCAGTACTTC.

The chain is built from TRBV19 and TRBJ2-2; 7 nucleotides match TRBD1. The CDR3 length is 15 residues. V gave up 1 base and J gave up 7 bases; unmatched junction bases: 6. Germline V lookup: CDR1 LNHDA, CDR2 SQIVND (reference sequence). The CDR3 sequence: CASSIGQGNIGELFF. For the CDR3, the DNA is TGTGCCAGTAGTATAGGACAGGGTAATATCGGGGAGCTGTTTTTT. The entire variable domain, with the rest obtained from reference TRBV19 and TRBJ2-2, is as follows: DGGITQSPKYLFRKEGQNVTLSCEQNLNHDAMYWYRQDPGQGLRLIYYSQIVNDFQKGDIAEGYSVSREKKESFPLTVTSAQKNPTAFYLCASSIGQGNIGELFFGEGSRLTVL.

The V gene is TRBV29-1, the J gene TRBJ1-5; possibly TRBD1 for D (5 bases). Between the trimmed V and J ends, which lost 7 bases and 2 bases, there was a span of 12 bases. Germline V gene data show CDR1 as SQVTM and CDR2 as ANQGSEA. CDR3 length: 13 amino acids. This chain's CDR3 is CSAAGGGNQPQHF. In DNA form, the CDR3 reads TGCAGCGCCGCGGGGGGGGGCAATCAGCCCCAGCATTTT.

This sequence joins TRBV5-1 and TRBJ1-1, with TRBD1 identical over 8 bases. CDR3 length: 12 residues. V was clipped by 0 bases and J by 8 bases; unmatched bases: 0. Germline assignment: CDR1 SGHRS and CDR2 YFSETQ. The CDR3 is CASSLGQGEAFF. The CDR3 coding sequence is TGCGCCAGCAGCTTGGGACAGGGGGAAGCTTTCTTT.

The V and J genes are TRBV24-1 and TRBJ1-2; 8 positions match TRBD1. CDR1 and CDR2 (germline): KGHDR, SFDVKD. Germline trimming cut 0 bases from V and 4 bases from J; bases unmatched to any gene: 6. The CDR3 has 16 amino acids. The CDR3 is CATSDLPGQVVYGYTF. CDR3 DNA: TGTGCCACCAGTGATTTGCCGGGACAGGTTGTCTATGGCTACACCTTC.

J is TRBJ2-1 and V is TRBV29-1; 8 nucleotides agree with TRBD2. V was clipped by 2 bases and J by 1 base; unmatched bases: 4. The CDR3 runs 15 residues. Per the germline V gene, CDR1 is SQVTM and CDR2 is ANQGSEA. CDR3 nucleotides: TGCAGCGTTGAATCCGGGAGGGTTTCCTACAATGAGCAGTTCTTC. It translates to CSVESGRVSYNEQFF.